This entry concerns a single TCR beta chain. In the original analysis: The assay estimated nucleated cells by amplifying reference gene primers. Sequencing used immunoSEQ multiplex PCR; TCRdb keeps in-frame clones, though not all of them. V and J calls and clone size come straight from that table; D and trimming were deduced from the DNA. The repertoire includes 100,000 to 150,000 clones, approximately 90% of them detected once, and 10% to 13% sits in the top ten. This sample is drawn from a study of blood T cell repertoires in COVID-19. Looking at the study overall: PBMCs, B-cell-depleted T cells, or T cells were the source of the cDNA or gDNA that made up the material.

Trimming removed 4 bases from V and 6 bases from J; junction bases left unmatched: 7. The CDR3 consists of 13 residues. Germline V lookup: CDR1 SGHNT, CDR2 YYREEE (reference sequence). The sequenced sample was peripheral blood. The receptor was derived from a man aged 50-60 years with acute or convalescent COVID-19. The chain links TRBV5-4 to TRBJ2-7; 7 bases are a match to TRBD1. The CDR3 bases are TGTGCCAGCAGCGTTACAGGGGCGGGCGAGCAGTACTTC. This gives the protein CASSVTGAGEQYF.